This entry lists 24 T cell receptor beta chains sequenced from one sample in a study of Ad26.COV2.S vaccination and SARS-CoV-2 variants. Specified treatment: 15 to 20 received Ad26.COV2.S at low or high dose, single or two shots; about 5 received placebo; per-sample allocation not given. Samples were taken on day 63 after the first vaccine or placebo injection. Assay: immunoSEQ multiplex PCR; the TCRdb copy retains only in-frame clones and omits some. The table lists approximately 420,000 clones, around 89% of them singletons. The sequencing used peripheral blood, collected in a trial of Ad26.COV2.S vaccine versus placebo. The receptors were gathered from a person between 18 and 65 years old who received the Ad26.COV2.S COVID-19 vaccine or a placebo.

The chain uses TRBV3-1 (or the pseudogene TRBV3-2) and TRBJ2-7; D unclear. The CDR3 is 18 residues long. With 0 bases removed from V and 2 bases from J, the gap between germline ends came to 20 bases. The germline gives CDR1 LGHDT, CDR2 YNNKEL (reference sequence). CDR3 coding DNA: TGTGCCAGCAGCCAAGATCTATGGAAACGGGTCGGAACCTACGAGCAGTACTTC. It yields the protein CASSQDLWKRVGTYEQYF.

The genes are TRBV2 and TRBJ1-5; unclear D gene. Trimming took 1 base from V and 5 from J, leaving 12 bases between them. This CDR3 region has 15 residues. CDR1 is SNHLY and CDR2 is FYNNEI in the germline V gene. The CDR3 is CASSEGRLPDQPQHF. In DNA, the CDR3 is TGTGCCAGCAGTGAAGGTAGGCTGCCAGATCAGCCCCAGCATTTT.

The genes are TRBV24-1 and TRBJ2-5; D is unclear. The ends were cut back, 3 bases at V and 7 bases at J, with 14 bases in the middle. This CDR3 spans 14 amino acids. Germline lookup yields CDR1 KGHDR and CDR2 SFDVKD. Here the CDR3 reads CATSDHPYSGTQYF. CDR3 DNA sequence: TGTGCCACCAGTGATCACCCTTATTCGGGGACCCAGTACTTC.

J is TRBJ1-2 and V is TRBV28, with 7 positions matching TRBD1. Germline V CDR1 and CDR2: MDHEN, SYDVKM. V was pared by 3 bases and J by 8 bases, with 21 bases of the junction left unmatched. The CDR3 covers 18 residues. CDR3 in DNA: TGTGCCAGCAGTTTTGCCCTTGCGGGCAGGGGGAATTCTCAGGGCTACACCTTC. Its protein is CASSFALAGRGNSQGYTF.

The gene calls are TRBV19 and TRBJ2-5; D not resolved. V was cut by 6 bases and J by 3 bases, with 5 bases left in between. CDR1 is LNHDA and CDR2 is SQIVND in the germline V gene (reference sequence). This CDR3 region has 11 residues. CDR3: CASSSKETQYF. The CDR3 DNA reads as TGTGCCAGTAGCTCAAAAGAGACCCAGTACTTC. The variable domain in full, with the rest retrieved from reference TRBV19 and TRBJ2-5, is DGGITQSPKYLFRKEGQNVTLSCEQNLNHDAMYWYRQDPGQGLRLIYYSQIVNDFQKGDIAEGYSVSREKKESFPLTVTSAQKNPTAFYLCASSSKETQYFGPGTRLLVL.

CDR3 sequence: CASSINSADTQYF. The CDR3, as DNA: TGTGCCAGTAGTATAAACTCCGCGGATACGCAGTATTTT. The chain couples TRBV19 to TRBJ2-3; D gene uncertain. Trimming removed 2 bases from V and 6 bases from J, with 9 bases in between. Germline V gene lookup returns CDR1 LNHDA and CDR2 SQIVND (reference sequence). The CDR3 runs to 13 residues. Filled out from reference TRBV19 and TRBJ2-3, the complete variable domain reads DGGITQSPKYLFRKEGQNVTLSCEQNLNHDAMYWYRQDPGQGLRLIYYSQIVNDFQKGDIAEGYSVSREKKESFPLTVTSAQKNPTAFYLCASSINSADTQYFGPGTRLTVL.

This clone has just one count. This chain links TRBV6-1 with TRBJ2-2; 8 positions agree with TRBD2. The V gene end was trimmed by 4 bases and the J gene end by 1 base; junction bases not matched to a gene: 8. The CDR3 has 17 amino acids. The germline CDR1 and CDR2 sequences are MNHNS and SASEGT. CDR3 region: CASSAQPGLENTGELFF. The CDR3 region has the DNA TGTGCCAGCAGTGCCCAACCGGGACTAGAGAACACCGGGGAGCTGTTTTTT.

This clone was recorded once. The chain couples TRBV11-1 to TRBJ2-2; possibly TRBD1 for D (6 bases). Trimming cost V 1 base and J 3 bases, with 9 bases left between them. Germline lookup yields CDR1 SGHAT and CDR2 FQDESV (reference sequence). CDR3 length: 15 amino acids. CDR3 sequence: CASSLDRADTGELFF. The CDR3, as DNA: TGTGCCAGCAGCTTAGACAGGGCGGACACCGGGGAGCTGTTTTTT.

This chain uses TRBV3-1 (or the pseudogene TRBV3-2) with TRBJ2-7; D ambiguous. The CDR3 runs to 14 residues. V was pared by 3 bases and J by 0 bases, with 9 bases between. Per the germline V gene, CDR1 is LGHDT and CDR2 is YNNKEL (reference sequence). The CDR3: CASSHLSDSYEQYF. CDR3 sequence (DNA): TGTGCCAGCAGCCACTTGTCTGACTCCTACGAGCAGTACTTC.

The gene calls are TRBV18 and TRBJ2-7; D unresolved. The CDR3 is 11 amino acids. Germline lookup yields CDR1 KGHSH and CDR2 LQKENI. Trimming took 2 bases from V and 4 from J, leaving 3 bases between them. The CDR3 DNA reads TGTGCCAGCTCACCAAAATACGAGCAGTACTTC. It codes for CASSPKYEQYF.

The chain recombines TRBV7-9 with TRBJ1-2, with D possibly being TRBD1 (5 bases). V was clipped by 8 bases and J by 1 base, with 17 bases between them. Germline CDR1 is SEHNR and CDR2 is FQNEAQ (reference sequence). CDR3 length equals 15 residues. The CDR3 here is CASSSGEGGNYGYTF. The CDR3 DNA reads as TGTGCCAGCTCCTCGGGGGAGGGAGGTAACTATGGCTACACCTTC.

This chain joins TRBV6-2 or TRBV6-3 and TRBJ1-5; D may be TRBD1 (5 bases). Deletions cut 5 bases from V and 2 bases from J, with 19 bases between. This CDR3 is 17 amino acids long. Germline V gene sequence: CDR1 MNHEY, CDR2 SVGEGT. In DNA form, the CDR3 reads TGTGCCAGCAGTACCCTGGCCCTGGGGGTGGGCAATCAGCCCCAGCATTTT. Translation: CASSTLALGVGNQPQHF.

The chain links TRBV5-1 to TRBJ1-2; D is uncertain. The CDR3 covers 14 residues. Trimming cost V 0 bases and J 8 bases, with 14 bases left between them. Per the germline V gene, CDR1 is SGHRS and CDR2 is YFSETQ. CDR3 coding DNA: TGCGCCAGCAGCTTGGGGTTTCCCGGAGGGGGCTACACCTTC. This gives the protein CASSLGFPGGGYTF. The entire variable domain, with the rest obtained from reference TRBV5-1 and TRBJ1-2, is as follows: KAGVTQTPRYLIKTRGQQVTLSCSPISGHRSVSWYQQTPGQGLQFLFEYFSETQRNKGNFPGRFSGRQFSNSRSEMNVSTLELGDSALYLCASSLGFPGGGYTFGSGTRLTVV.

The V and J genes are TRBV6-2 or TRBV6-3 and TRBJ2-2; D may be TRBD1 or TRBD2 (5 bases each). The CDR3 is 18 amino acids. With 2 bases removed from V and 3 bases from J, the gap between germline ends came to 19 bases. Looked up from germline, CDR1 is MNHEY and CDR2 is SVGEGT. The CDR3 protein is CASSYGMGDSRYTGELFF. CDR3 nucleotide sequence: TGTGCCAGCAGTTACGGAATGGGAGACAGCAGATACACCGGGGAGCTGTTTTTT.

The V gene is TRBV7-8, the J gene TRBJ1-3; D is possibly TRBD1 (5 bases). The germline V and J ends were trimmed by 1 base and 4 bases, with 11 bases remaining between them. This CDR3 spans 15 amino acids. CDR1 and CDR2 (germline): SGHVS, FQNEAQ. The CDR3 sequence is CASSLETGFGNTIYF. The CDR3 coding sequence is TGTGCCAGCAGCTTAGAAACAGGATTCGGAAACACCATATATTTT.

The CDR3 sequence is CASSIRTGDKAFF. In DNA form, the CDR3 reads TGTGCCAGCAGCATACGGACAGGGGATAAAGCTTTCTTT. The chain uses TRBV11-2 and TRBJ1-1; 9 nucleotides line up with TRBD1. V shed 5 bases and J 9 bases; nucleotides not matched to a gene: 7. Germline V gene lookup returns CDR1 SGHAT and CDR2 FQNNGV. The CDR3 spans 13 residues.

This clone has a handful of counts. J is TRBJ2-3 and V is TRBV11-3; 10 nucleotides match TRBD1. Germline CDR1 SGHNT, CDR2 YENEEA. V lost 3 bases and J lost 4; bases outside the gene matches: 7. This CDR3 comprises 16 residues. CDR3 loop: CASSFTGTGVPDTQYF. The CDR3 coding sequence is TGTGCCAGCAGCTTCACCGGGACAGGGGTCCCAGATACGCAGTATTTT.

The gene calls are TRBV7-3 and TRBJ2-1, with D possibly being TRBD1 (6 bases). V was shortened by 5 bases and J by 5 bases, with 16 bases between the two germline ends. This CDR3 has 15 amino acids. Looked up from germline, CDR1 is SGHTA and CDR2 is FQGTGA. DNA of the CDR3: TGTGCCAGCAGCGCCACCCTAGGGGGTGACAATGAGCAGTTCTTC. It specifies CASSATLGGDNEQFF.

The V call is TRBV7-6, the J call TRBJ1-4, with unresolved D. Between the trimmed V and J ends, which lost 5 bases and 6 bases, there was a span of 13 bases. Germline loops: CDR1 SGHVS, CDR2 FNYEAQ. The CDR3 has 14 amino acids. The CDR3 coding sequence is TGTGCCAGCAGCCCGGCGGGATCGGATGAAAAACTGTTTTTT. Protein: CASSPAGSDEKLFF. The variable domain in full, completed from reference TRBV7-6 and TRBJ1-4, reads GAGVSQSPRYKVTKRGQDVALRCDPISGHVSLYWYRQALGQGPEFLTYFNYEAQQDKSGLPNDRFSAERPEGSISTLTIQRTEQRDSAMYRCASSPAGSDEKLFFGSGTQLSVL.

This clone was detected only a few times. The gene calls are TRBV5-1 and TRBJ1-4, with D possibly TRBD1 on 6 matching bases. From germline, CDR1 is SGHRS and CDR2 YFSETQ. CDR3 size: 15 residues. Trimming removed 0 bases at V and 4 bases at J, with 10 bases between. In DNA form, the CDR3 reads TGCGCCAGCAGCTTGGCCGGGGGACATAATGAAAAACTGTTTTTT. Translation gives CASSLAGGHNEKLFF.

CDR3 protein: CASSPLAASYEQYF. The CDR3, as DNA: TGTGCCAGCAGCCCTCTAGCGGCAAGCTACGAGCAGTACTTC. The chain is built from TRBV7-6 and TRBJ2-7; TRBD2 matches 7 bases. The CDR3 length is 14 residues. Per germline, CDR1 SGHVS and CDR2 FNYEAQ. With 5 bases clipped from V and 3 bases from J, the junction kept 7 bases outside the gene matches. The variable domain in full, with the rest retrieved from reference TRBV7-6 and TRBJ2-7, is GAGVSQSPRYKVTKRGQDVALRCDPISGHVSLYWYRQALGQGPEFLTYFNYEAQQDKSGLPNDRFSAERPEGSISTLTIQRTEQRDSAMYRCASSPLAASYEQYFGPGTRLTVT.

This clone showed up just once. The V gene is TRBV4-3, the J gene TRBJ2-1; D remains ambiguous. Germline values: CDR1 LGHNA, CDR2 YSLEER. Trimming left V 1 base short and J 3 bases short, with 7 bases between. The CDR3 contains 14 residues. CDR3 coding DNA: TGCGCCAGCAGCCAAGGCGGTAGCTACAATGAGCAGTTCTTC. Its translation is CASSQGGSYNEQFF.

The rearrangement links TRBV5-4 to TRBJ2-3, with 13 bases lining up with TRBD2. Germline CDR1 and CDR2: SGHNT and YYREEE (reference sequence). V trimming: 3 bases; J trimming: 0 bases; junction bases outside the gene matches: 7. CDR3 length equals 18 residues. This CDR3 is CASSSTSGGPDSTDTQYF. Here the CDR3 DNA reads TGTGCCAGCAGCTCGACTAGCGGGGGGCCAGATAGCACAGATACGCAGTATTTT.

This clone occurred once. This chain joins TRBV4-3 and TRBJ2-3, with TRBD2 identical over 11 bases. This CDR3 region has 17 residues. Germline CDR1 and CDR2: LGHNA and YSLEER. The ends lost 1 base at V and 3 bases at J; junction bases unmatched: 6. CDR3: CASSQALSGGATDTQYF. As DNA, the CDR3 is TGCGCCAGCAGCCAAGCCCTTAGCGGGGGGGCAACAGATACGCAGTATTTT.